A selection of T cell receptor beta chains follows, all from one sample in a study of Tregs in tolerant kidney transplant recipients. Sequencing used immunoSEQ multiplex PCR; TCRdb keeps in-frame clones, though not all of them. Among fewer than 80,000 clones listed, less than 98% were seen once. Material: Tregs from blood, obtained before the transplant. Receptors originate from a human donor who received a combined kidney and bone marrow transplant. The CDR3 runs from the conserved cysteine through the conserved F or W. D genes are given only for firm matches. Only part of the rows carry a size: once, few, many, or a class if the clone is expanded.

D gene: TRBD1
CDR3 length: 14
J gene: TRBJ1-2
V gene: TRBV7-9
clone size: NA
CDR3 DNA: TGTGCCAGCACCTTCGACAGGGGGCGAGATGGCTACACCTTC
CDR3 protein: CASTFDRGRDGYTF

D gene: TRBD1
CDR3 length: 14
J gene: TRBJ1-5
V gene: TRBV6-1
clone size: once
CDR3 DNA: TGTGCCAGCAGCGGACAGGGGAGCAATCAGCCCCAGCATTTT
CDR3 protein: CASSGQGSNQPQHF

D gene: NA
CDR3 length: 13
J gene: TRBJ1-1
V gene: TRBV11-2
clone size: NA
CDR3 DNA: TGTGCCAGCAGCGTAGGTCGGCAGGTTGAAGCTTTCTTT
CDR3 protein: CASSVGRQVEAFF

D gene: NA
CDR3 length: 15
J gene: TRBJ2-3
V gene: TRBV7-6
clone size: NA
CDR3 DNA: TGTGCCAGCAGCTTATGGACAGGAGGGTCAGATACGCAGTATTTT
CDR3 protein: CASSLWTGGSDTQYF

D gene: TRBD2
CDR3 length: 16
J gene: TRBJ2-5
V gene: TRBV19
clone size: NA
CDR3 DNA: TGTGCCAGTTCCAAAGGTCTAGCGGGGGGGCCAGAGACCCAGTACTTC
CDR3 protein: CASSKGLAGGPETQYF

D gene: TRBD1
CDR3 length: 15
J gene: TRBJ2-7
V gene: TRBV11-2
clone size: once
CDR3 DNA: TGTGCCAGCAGCCCCGAGCGGGACAGGGTCTACGAGCAGTACTTC
CDR3 protein: CASSPERDRVYEQYF

D gene: TRBD1
CDR3 length: 15
J gene: TRBJ2-7
V gene: TRBV5-1
clone size: NA
CDR3 DNA: TGCGCCAGCAGCTTGGGATTCGGGACAGGGGGGGAGCAGTACTTC
CDR3 protein: CASSLGFGTGGEQYF

D gene: TRBD1
CDR3 length: 14
J gene: TRBJ2-3
V gene: TRBV5-4
clone size: NA
CDR3 DNA: TGTGCCAGCAGGTACGGACAGGGTACAGATACGCAGTATTTT
CDR3 protein: CASRYGQGTDTQYF

D gene: NA
CDR3 length: 12
J gene: TRBJ2-1
V gene: TRBV15
clone size: NA
CDR3 DNA: TGTGCCACCAGCACTAGGAGGAATGAGCAGTTCTTC
CDR3 protein: CATSTRRNEQFF

D gene: TRBD2
CDR3 length: 15
J gene: TRBJ2-7
V gene: TRBV27
clone size: NA
CDR3 DNA: TGTGCCAGCAGTCCGATTACTAGCGGGGCGGTTCCACAGTACTTC
CDR3 protein: CASSPITSGAVPQYF

D gene: NA
CDR3 length: 14
J gene: TRBJ2-7
V gene: TRBV5-8
clone size: NA
CDR3 DNA: TGTGCCAGCAGCTTATGGCCAGTATCCTACGAGCAGTACTTC
CDR3 protein: CASSLWPVSYEQYF

D gene: NA
CDR3 length: 12
J gene: TRBJ2-3
V gene: TRBV5-4
clone size: NA
CDR3 DNA: TGTGCCAGCAGCACCTACACAGATACGCAGTATTTT
CDR3 protein: CASSTYTDTQYF

D gene: TRBD2
CDR3 length: 14
J gene: TRBJ2-7
V gene: TRBV28
clone size: once
CDR3 DNA: TGTGCCAGCAGCGGGATAGCGGGAGTTCGCGAGCAGTACTTC
CDR3 protein: CASSGIAGVREQYF

D gene: TRBD2
CDR3 length: 15
J gene: TRBJ2-1
V gene: TRBV9
clone size: NA
CDR3 DNA: TGTGCCAGCAGTCAACGACTAGCGGTTTACAATGAGCAGTTCTTC
CDR3 protein: CASSQRLAVYNEQFF

D gene: TRBD2
CDR3 length: 14
J gene: TRBJ2-7
V gene: TRBV29-1
clone size: NA
CDR3 DNA: TGCAGCGTTGACCTAGCGGGAAACCCCTACGAGCAGTACTTC
CDR3 protein: CSVDLAGNPYEQYF

D gene: NA
CDR3 length: 13
J gene: TRBJ1-1
V gene: TRBV11-1
clone size: NA
CDR3 DNA: TGTGCCAGCAGCTTAGCGGGGGGCACTGAAGCTTTCTTT
CDR3 protein: CASSLAGGTEAFF

D gene: NA
CDR3 length: 14
J gene: TRBJ1-1
V gene: TRBV18
clone size: once
CDR3 DNA: TGTGCCAGCTCACCACAGGGAGGGGGCACTGAAGCTTTCTTT
CDR3 protein: CASSPQGGGTEAFF

D gene: NA
CDR3 length: 16
J gene: TRBJ2-4
V gene: TRBV12-5
clone size: NA
CDR3 DNA: TGTGCTAGTGGTTTTATCAGCTCAGGAGGGCGGAACATTCAGTACTTC
CDR3 protein: CASGFISSGGRNIQYF

D gene: NA
CDR3 length: 14
J gene: TRBJ2-7
V gene: TRBV7-2
clone size: NA
CDR3 DNA: TGTGCCAGCAGCTTAGAAGCGCCCTCACTCGAGCAGTACTTC
CDR3 protein: CASSLEAPSLEQYF

D gene: TRBD2
CDR3 length: 16
J gene: TRBJ2-3
V gene: TRBV13
clone size: NA
CDR3 DNA: TGTGCCAGCAGCCCCCGACTAGCGGGGAGGGGGGATACGCAGTATTTT
CDR3 protein: CASSPRLAGRGDTQYF

D gene: TRBD2
CDR3 length: 16
J gene: TRBJ2-1
V gene: TRBV6-6
clone size: NA
CDR3 DNA: TGTGCCAGCAGCCCACCCGGGACTAGCGGGAGCCATGAGCAGTTCTTC
CDR3 protein: CASSPPGTSGSHEQFF

D gene: TRBD1
CDR3 length: 15
J gene: TRBJ2-3
V gene: TRBV6-5
clone size: NA
CDR3 DNA: TGTGCCAGCAGTTACGCAGGGGGTAGCGCAGATACGCAGTATTTT
CDR3 protein: CASSYAGGSADTQYF

D gene: NA
CDR3 length: 14
J gene: TRBJ1-1
V gene: TRBV29-1
clone size: NA
CDR3 DNA: TGCAGCGTTGAACTCGGGGGTCTCGCCACTGAAGCTTTCTTT
CDR3 protein: CSVELGGLATEAFF

D gene: NA
CDR3 length: 11
J gene: TRBJ2-7
V gene: TRBV20-1
clone size: NA
CDR3 DNA: TGCAGTGCTCAAGGCCAGGGAAGGTTGTACTTC
CDR3 protein: CSAQGQGRLYF

D gene: NA
CDR3 length: 17
J gene: TRBJ1-2
V gene: TRBV18
clone size: NA
CDR3 DNA: TGTGCCAGCTCACCACCGGGCAGGGGAGTAGGCTCCTATGGCTACACCTTC
CDR3 protein: CASSPPGRGVGSYGYTF

D gene: NA
CDR3 length: 12
J gene: TRBJ2-5
V gene: TRBV5-1
clone size: NA
CDR3 DNA: TGCGCCAGCCGACTAACTGAAGAGACCCAGTACTTC
CDR3 protein: CASRLTEETQYF

D gene: TRBD1
CDR3 length: 18
J gene: TRBJ2-6
V gene: TRBV11-2
clone size: NA
CDR3 DNA: TGTGCCAGCAGCTTCTTCCGGTCAGGGGGCTCTGGGGCCAACGTCCTGACTTTC
CDR3 protein: CASSFFRSGGSGANVLTF

D gene: TRBD1
CDR3 length: 16
J gene: TRBJ1-2
V gene: TRBV7-3
clone size: NA
CDR3 DNA: TGTGCCAGCAGCTTAATGGGGGGACAGCTTAACTATGGCTACACCTTC
CDR3 protein: CASSLMGGQLNYGYTF

D gene: TRBD1
CDR3 length: 12
J gene: TRBJ2-1
V gene: TRBV30
clone size: once
CDR3 DNA: TGTGCCGGACAGGGGAGGACCAATGAGCAGTTCTTC
CDR3 protein: CAGQGRTNEQFF

D gene: TRBD1
CDR3 length: 15
J gene: TRBJ1-4
V gene: TRBV5-6
clone size: NA
CDR3 DNA: TGTGCCAGCAGCTTACAGGGGAGGATAAATGAAAAACTGTTTTTT
CDR3 protein: CASSLQGRINEKLFF

D gene: TRBD2
CDR3 length: 15
J gene: TRBJ2-1
V gene: TRBV29-1
clone size: NA
CDR3 DNA: TGCAGCGGTCAACTGAGCGGGACCCCAAACAATGAGCAGTTCTTC
CDR3 protein: CSGQLSGTPNNEQFF

D gene: TRBD2
CDR3 length: 15
J gene: TRBJ2-3
V gene: TRBV5-1
clone size: NA
CDR3 DNA: TGCGCCAGCAGAACCCCGGGACTAGCGACAGATACGCAGTATTTT
CDR3 protein: CASRTPGLATDTQYF

D gene: TRBD2
CDR3 length: 14
J gene: TRBJ2-5
V gene: TRBV7-8
clone size: NA
CDR3 DNA: TGTGCCAGCAGCTTCGCGGGCGGGGGAGAGACCCAGTACTTC
CDR3 protein: CASSFAGGGETQYF

D gene: TRBD1
CDR3 length: 15
J gene: TRBJ2-5
V gene: TRBV10-3
clone size: NA
CDR3 DNA: TGTGCCATCAGGAGGGGGACAGGGGACCAAGAGACCCAGTACTTC
CDR3 protein: CAIRRGTGDQETQYF

D gene: TRBD1
CDR3 length: 14
J gene: TRBJ1-2
V gene: TRBV4-2
clone size: NA
CDR3 DNA: TGTGCCAGCAGCCGGACAGGGAATAGCTATGGCTACACCTTC
CDR3 protein: CASSRTGNSYGYTF

D gene: NA
CDR3 length: 16
J gene: TRBJ1-5
V gene: TRBV7-8
clone size: NA
CDR3 DNA: TGTGCCAGCACCATGACAGGCGGAACAATAAATCAGCCCCAGCATTTT
CDR3 protein: CASTMTGGTINQPQHF

D gene: NA
CDR3 length: 15
J gene: TRBJ2-7
V gene: TRBV21-1
clone size: NA
CDR3 DNA: TGTGCCAGCGGCGCTAGCGAAGAGGGTATTTACGAGCAGTACTTC
CDR3 protein: CASGASEEGIYEQYF

D gene: NA
CDR3 length: 14
J gene: TRBJ1-5
V gene: TRBV9
clone size: NA
CDR3 DNA: TGTGCCAGCAGCGCAGGGTGGTACGGTCAGCCCCAGCATTTT
CDR3 protein: CASSAGWYGQPQHF

D gene: TRBD2
CDR3 length: 17
J gene: TRBJ2-1
V gene: TRBV5-1
clone size: NA
CDR3 DNA: TGCGCCAGCAGCCTGGGGGCTAGCGGGAGCTCCTACAATGAGCAGTTCTTC
CDR3 protein: CASSLGASGSSYNEQFF

D gene: TRBD2
CDR3 length: 14
J gene: TRBJ2-7
V gene: TRBV19
clone size: NA
CDR3 DNA: TGTGCCAGTAGGATAGCGGGAGGGCCCTCCGAGCAGTACTTC
CDR3 protein: CASRIAGGPSEQYF

D gene: NA
CDR3 length: 15
J gene: TRBJ2-4
V gene: TRBV27
clone size: NA
CDR3 DNA: TGTGCCAGCAGGGCCCGACTGACCGAGAAAAACATTCAGTACTTC
CDR3 protein: CASRARLTEKNIQYF

D gene: TRBD1
CDR3 length: 16
J gene: TRBJ2-1
V gene: TRBV25-1
clone size: NA
CDR3 DNA: TGTGCCAGCAGTGATTTCGCGACAGGGGGCTCACATGAGCAGTTCTTC
CDR3 protein: CASSDFATGGSHEQFF

D gene: NA
CDR3 length: 14
J gene: TRBJ2-3
V gene: TRBV5-1
clone size: NA
CDR3 DNA: TGCGCCAGCAGCTTGGGGGGCAGCACAGATACGCAGTATTTT
CDR3 protein: CASSLGGSTDTQYF

D gene: NA
CDR3 length: 14
J gene: TRBJ1-5
V gene: TRBV7-6
clone size: NA
CDR3 DNA: TGTGCCAGCAGCTCATTTTCAGGGCGGCAGCCCCAGCATTTT
CDR3 protein: CASSSFSGRQPQHF

D gene: TRBD1
CDR3 length: 13
J gene: TRBJ1-1
V gene: TRBV18
clone size: NA
CDR3 DNA: TGTGCCAGCTCCCTAGGACAGGGGACTGAAGCTTTCTTT
CDR3 protein: CASSLGQGTEAFF

D gene: NA
CDR3 length: 15
J gene: TRBJ1-4
V gene: TRBV7-2
clone size: NA
CDR3 DNA: TGTGCCAGCAGCTTAGATATGGGGGGTTCGGGAAAACTGTTTTTT
CDR3 protein: CASSLDMGGSGKLFF